This passage covers 30 T cell receptor beta chains from one sample sequenced in a study of T cell responses to AZD1222 COVID-19 vaccine. Produced via immunoSEQ multiplex PCR; TCRdb's table is partial and in-frame only. Of 150,000 to 190,000 clones in the sample, more than 75% were seen once. The specimen was peripheral blood, collected 28 days after the second AZD1222 dose. These receptors were obtained from an adult who received the AZD1222 COVID-19 vaccine.

The chain joins TRBV6-2 or TRBV6-3 to TRBJ2-1; 9 bases fit TRBD1. V lost 5 bases and J lost 4; bases outside the gene matches: 12. The CDR3 spans 17 residues. Germline V gene lookup returns CDR1 MNHEY and CDR2 SVGEGT. The CDR3 DNA reads as TGTGCCAGCAGTCCCACCAAACAGGGGGCGGTTTACAATGAGCAGTTCTTC. Translated: CASSPTKQGAVYNEQFF.

This chain connects TRBV7-8 to TRBJ1-6; D unclear. V was cut by 4 bases and J by 11 bases, with 15 bases left in between. Germline CDR1 SGHVS, CDR2 FQNEAQ. The CDR3 is made up of 14 amino acids. CDR3 DNA: TGTGCCAGCAGCTCAGAGACTTGGAGGACACCCCTCCACTTT. Amino acid sequence: CASSSETWRTPLHF.

The chain recombines TRBV10-3 with TRBJ2-7; the D gene is possibly TRBD1 (5 bases). Trimming took off 7 bases at V and 2 bases at J, with 12 bases between the two ends. Per the germline V gene, CDR1 is ENHRY and CDR2 is SYGVKD. The CDR3 sequence is 13 residues long. This chain's CDR3 is CAIKAGHPYEQYF. CDR3 sequence (DNA): TGTGCCATCAAGGCAGGACATCCCTACGAGCAGTACTTC.

This chain joins TRBV27 and TRBJ2-3; D may be TRBD2 (6 bases). CDR1 is MNHEY, CDR2 SMNVEV, per germline (reference sequence). CDR3 length: 15 residues. Deletions cut 4 bases from V and 0 bases from J, with 11 bases between. CDR3 sequence reads: CASSWRGLSTDTQYF. DNA for the CDR3: TGTGCCAGCAGTTGGAGGGGCCTGAGCACAGATACGCAGTATTTT.

CDR3 residues: CASSSFGRGNTGELFF. CDR3 in DNA: TGTGCCAGCTCATCGTTTGGCCGGGGCAACACCGGGGAGCTGTTTTTT. The J gene is TRBJ2-2, the V gene TRBV18; TRBD1 or TRBD2 may be the D gene (5 bases each). CDR1 is KGHSH and CDR2 is LQKENI in the germline V gene. V lost 5 bases and J 2 bases, leaving 15 bases between the germline ends. The CDR3 length is 16 residues.

V and J are TRBV2 and TRBJ2-2, with a weak D call TRBD2 (6 bases). V lost 5 bases to trimming and J lost 0 bases, with 13 bases between them. Germline CDR1 and CDR2: SNHLY and FYNNEI. This CDR3 is built from 16 residues. The DNA for the CDR3 is TGTGCCAGCAGTCCAACCGGGACTTCGAACACCGGGGAGCTGTTTTTT. This sequence encodes CASSPTGTSNTGELFF.

This clone was detected once. The chain links TRBV19 to TRBJ1-2; 9 nucleotides align to TRBD1. Germline CDR1 and CDR2: LNHDA and SQIVND (reference sequence). This CDR3 contains 13 residues. V lost 7 bases to trimming and J lost 6 bases; unmatched junction nucleotides: 6. The CDR3 coding sequence is TGTGCCAGTATGGGGGACAGGGCACATGGCTACACCTTC. This sequence encodes CASMGDRAHGYTF.

The chain joins TRBV19 to TRBJ1-4; 7 bases are shared with TRBD1. After removal of 11 bases from V and 8 bases from J, the junction contained 5 bases not matched to a gene. The CDR3 contains 11 residues. The germline CDR1 and CDR2 sequences are LNHDA and SQIVND (reference sequence). The CDR3 DNA reads as TGTGCCGGGAGACAGGGAGAAAAACTGTTTTTT. This gives the protein CAGRQGEKLFF.

The genes are TRBV19 and TRBJ1-1; the D is unclear. V lost 5 bases, J lost 0 bases, and 10 bases lay in between. The CDR3 is made up of 14 amino acids. Per the germline V gene, CDR1 is LNHDA and CDR2 is SQIVND (reference sequence). This CDR3 reads CASSPRVMNTEAFF. The CDR3 DNA follows: TGTGCCAGTAGTCCCCGGGTGATGAACACTGAAGCTTTCTTT.

The chain has TRBV5-6 and TRBJ1-2, with 7 positions matching TRBD1. The CDR3 has 13 residues. The V segment lost 5 bases and the J segment 5 bases; nucleotides outside the gene matches: 6. The germline CDR1 and CDR2 sequences are SGHDT and YYEEEE. The CDR3 nucleotides read TGTGCCAGCAGTAAAACAGGGGAATATGGCTACACCTTC. The encoded protein is CASSKTGEYGYTF.

The chain has TRBV24-1 and TRBJ2-3; TRBD2 matches at 9 bases. J lost 5 bases, V lost 3 bases, and 8 bases had no gene match. Germline V CDR1 and CDR2: KGHDR, SFDVKD. The CDR3 is 16 amino acids. The CDR3 DNA follows: TGTGCCACCAGTGATCCTGTAGCGGGAGTGGGAGATACGCAGTATTTT. This encodes CATSDPVAGVGDTQYF.

This rearrangement joins TRBV28 to TRBJ2-1; D could derive from TRBD1 or TRBD2 (5 bases each). The CDR3 totals 18 residues. Trimming shortened V by 4 bases and J by 0 bases, and 19 bases separated the two germline ends. CDR1 is MDHEN and CDR2 is SYDVKM in the germline V gene. The CDR3 coding sequence is TGTGCCAGCAGTTCCCAACTCGGGGCCCGAAGCTCCTACAATGAGCAGTTCTTC. As protein: CASSSQLGARSSYNEQFF. The entire variable domain, with the rest obtained from reference TRBV28 and TRBJ2-1, is as follows: DVKVTQSSRYLVKRTGEKVFLECVQDMDHENMFWYRQDPGLGLRLIYFSYDVKMKEKGDIPEGYSVSREKKERFSLILESASTNQTSMYLCASSSQLGARSSYNEQFFGPGTRLTVL.

The chain uses TRBV6-5 and TRBJ1-5; TRBD1 agrees at 11 bases. The J segment lost 3 bases and the V segment lost 4 bases, leaving 2 bases of the junction unmatched. The CDR3 runs 15 residues. CDR1 and CDR2 from the germline V gene are MNHEY and SVGAGI. DNA for the CDR3: TGTGCCAGCAGTTGGACAGGGGGCGTCAATCAGCCCCAGCATTTT. It specifies CASSWTGGVNQPQHF.

This rearrangement joins TRBV3-1 (or the pseudogene TRBV3-2) to TRBJ1-1; D perhaps matches TRBD1 (6 bases). Germline V lookup: CDR1 LGHDT, CDR2 YNNKEL (reference sequence). The germline V and J ends were trimmed by 4 bases and 0 bases, with 12 bases remaining between them. The CDR3 loop spans 15 amino acids. The CDR3: CASSPRQVMNTEAFF. The CDR3 DNA reads TGTGCCAGCAGCCCTCGACAGGTCATGAACACTGAAGCTTTCTTT.

V is TRBV7-2 and J is TRBJ1-1; weak D call: TRBD1 (5 bases). V lost 1 base and J 0 bases, leaving 6 bases between the germline ends. Germline lookup yields CDR1 SGHTA and CDR2 FQGNSA. The CDR3 has 14 amino acids. The CDR3, as DNA: TGTGCCAGCAGCTTAGGGGGGATGAACACTGAAGCTTTCTTT. It yields the protein CASSLGGMNTEAFF.

This clone was recorded only once. This rearrangement joins TRBV9 to TRBJ2-7; TRBD1 is a possible D gene (6 bases). The CDR3 covers 15 residues. CDR1 is SGDLS and CDR2 is YYNGEE in the germline V gene. Deletions cut 2 bases from V and 3 bases from J, with 15 bases between. The CDR3 region has the DNA TGTGCCAGCAGCGTCTCAGGGGTCGAGATCTACGAGCAGTACTTC. Translation: CASSVSGVEIYEQYF.

J is TRBJ1-1 and V is TRBV19; D is perhaps TRBD1 (6 bases). CDR3 length equals 15 residues. Deletions cut 3 bases from V and 2 bases from J, with 13 bases between. Per the germline V gene, CDR1 is LNHDA and CDR2 is SQIVND (reference sequence). The CDR3 nucleotides read TGTGCCAGTAGTATGGGGGCAGAGCTTAACACTGAAGCTTTCTTT. It translates to CASSMGAELNTEAFF.

V is TRBV29-1 and J is TRBJ1-4; maybe TRBD1 (5 bases). This CDR3 contains 13 residues. Trimming removed 7 bases at V and 3 bases at J, with 12 bases between. Germline loops: CDR1 SQVTM, CDR2 ANQGSEA. CDR3 nucleotides: TGCAGCGCCGGAGGGGTATCTAATGAAAAACTGTTTTTT. Amino acid sequence: CSAGGVSNEKLFF. The whole variable domain, remainder taken from reference TRBV29-1 and TRBJ1-4, is SAVISQKPSRDICQRGTSLTIQCQVDSQVTMMFWYRQQPGQSLTLIATANQGSEATYESGFVIDKFPISRPNLTFSTLTVSNMSPEDSSIYLCSAGGVSNEKLFFGSGTQLSVL.

This clone was detected only once. CDR3 coding DNA: TGTGCCACCTACCCCCCGTTCGGAAAAGGGGGTGAAAAACTGTTTTTT. It codes for CATYPPFGKGGEKLFF. This rearrangement joins TRBV28 to TRBJ1-4; D may be TRBD1 (6 bases). The germline V gene encodes CDR1 MDHEN and CDR2 SYDVKM. CDR3 length: 16 amino acids. Trimming took off 10 bases at V and 7 bases at J, with 25 bases between the two ends. The variable domain in full, completed from reference TRBV28 and TRBJ1-4, reads DVKVTQSSRYLVKRTGEKVFLECVQDMDHENMFWYRQDPGLGLRLIYFSYDVKMKEKGDIPEGYSVSREKKERFSLILESASTNQTSMYLCATYPPFGKGGEKLFFGSGTQLSVL.

The chain joins TRBV25-1 to TRBJ2-7; TRBD1 agrees at 8 bases. Germline values: CDR1 MGHDK, CDR2 SYGVNS. V lost 6 bases and J lost 6; bases outside the gene matches: 7. This CDR3 spans 13 amino acids. CDR3: CASRGTGWIEQYF. Written as DNA, the CDR3 is TGTGCCAGCAGAGGGACAGGCTGGATCGAGCAGTACTTC.

The chain combines TRBV10-3 with TRBJ2-3; D is uncertain. Germline-derived CDR1 and CDR2 are ENHRY and SYGVKD. The germline V and J ends were trimmed by 4 bases and 3 bases, with 5 bases remaining between them. The CDR3 runs to 12 residues. DNA for the CDR3: TGTGCCATCAGTGCGGCGACAGATACGCAGTATTTT. It translates to CAISAATDTQYF.

This clone turned up a few times. V usage is TRBV19 and J usage is TRBJ2-7; 7 bases are a match to TRBD1. The V and J ends lost 2 bases and 2 bases, in that order; junction bases with no gene match: 6. This CDR3 comprises 15 residues. Germline CDR1 reads LNHDA; CDR2 reads SQIVND (reference sequence). CDR3 coding DNA: TGTGCCAGTAGTATATCCTCGGGACAGACCTACGAGCAGTACTTC. It is translated as CASSISSGQTYEQYF.

The chain combines TRBV29-1 with TRBJ1-4, with D possibly TRBD1 on 5 matching bases. Germline CDR1 reads SQVTM; CDR2 reads ANQGSEA. The V and J ends lost 3 bases and 7 bases respectively, with 21 bases between them. CDR3 length: 16 residues. The CDR3 coding sequence is TGCAGCGTTGACCCGCAGGGTTGGACATTGCCTGAAAAACTGTTTTTT. Translated: CSVDPQGWTLPEKLFF.

The rearrangement links TRBV7-2 to TRBJ2-7, with D possibly matching TRBD2 (5 bases). The CDR3 has 12 amino acids. Germline loops: CDR1 SGHTA, CDR2 FQGNSA. V was pared by 5 bases and J by 5 bases, with 10 bases between. CDR3 bases: TGTGCCAGCAGCCGGACGAGGGACGAGCAGTACTTC. The encoded protein is CASSRTRDEQYF. Supplemented by reference TRBV7-2 and TRBJ2-7, the full variable domain reads GAGVSQSPSNKVTEKGKDVELRCDPISGHTALYWYRQSLGQGLEFLIYFQGNSAPDKSGLPSDRFSAERTGGSVSTLTIQRTQQEDSAVYLCASSRTRDEQYFGPGTRLTVT.

This clone was seen once. The chain joins TRBV29-1 to TRBJ2-1; TRBD1 matches 7 bases. The CDR3 loop spans 14 amino acids. The germline CDR1 and CDR2 sequences are SQVTM and ANQGSEA. J lost 4 bases, V lost 4 bases, and 7 bases had no gene match. For the CDR3, the DNA is TGCAGCGTTGCCCACAGGGGTCTATACAATGAGCAGTTCTTC. Protein: CSVAHRGLYNEQFF.

The V gene is TRBV2, the J gene TRBJ1-5, with TRBD1 as a possible D gene (6 bases). Trimming cost V 6 bases and J 0 bases, with 12 bases left between them. Germline CDR1 is SNHLY and CDR2 is FYNNEI. This CDR3 has 15 residues. Written as DNA, the CDR3 is TGTGCCAGCAGCGGACAGCGGGATAGCAATCAGCCCCAGCATTTT. Translation: CASSGQRDSNQPQHF.

The rearrangement uses TRBV28 and TRBJ1-2, with a weak D call TRBD1 (6 bases). There are 16 residues in the CDR3. Trimming shortened V by 9 bases and J by 8 bases, and 28 bases separated the two germline ends. Germline V lookup: CDR1 MDHEN, CDR2 SYDVKM. The CDR3 coding sequence is TGTGCCAGTCGGGTGGGCGGACAGCTTCAGGGGACGGGCTACACCTTC. Translated, it gives CASRVGGQLQGTGYTF.

V usage is TRBV3-1 (or the pseudogene TRBV3-2) and J usage is TRBJ2-1; 7 positions agree with TRBD2. CDR3 size: 17 residues. The V and J ends lost 1 base and 8 bases, in that order; junction bases with no gene match: 14. The germline CDR1 and CDR2 sequences are LGHDT and YNNKEL (reference sequence). CDR3 sequence reads: CASSQARRELYADEQFF. CDR3 DNA: TGTGCCAGCAGCCAAGCACGGCGGGAGTTGTACGCGGATGAGCAGTTCTTC.

Notes on this clone: Other DNA sequences within the sample encode an identical CDR3. The gene calls are TRBV28 and TRBJ1-5; D gene uncertain. Trimming left V 5 bases short and J 0 bases short, with 2 bases between. Germline V gives CDR1 MDHEN, CDR2 SYDVKM. CDR3 size: 12 residues. The CDR3, as DNA: TGTGCCAGCAGTGTTAGCAATCAGCCCCAGCATTTT. Translating gives CASSVSNQPQHF.

This clone was observed a single time. V usage is TRBV3-1 (or the pseudogene TRBV3-2) and J usage is TRBJ1-1; the D is unclear. The CDR3 is 15 amino acids. CDR1 is LGHDT, CDR2 YNNKEL, per germline (reference sequence). V lost 5 bases and J 0 bases, leaving 13 bases between the germline ends. The CDR3 nucleotides are TGTGCCAGCAGCTACGAAGGTACGGTGAACACTGAAGCTTTCTTT. Its protein product is CASSYEGTVNTEAFF.